Listed below are T cell receptor beta chains from one sample, sequenced in a study of blood T cell repertoires in COVID-19. Profiled with immunoSEQ multiplex PCR; TCRdb holds only in-frame clones, not every one. The sample records 110,000 or so clones, 65% to 85% being singletons. The sequenced sample was peripheral blood. Receptor source: a man over 45 with acute or convalescent COVID-19. Both conserved end residues are part of each CDR3. A D gene is named only where the DNA matches it firmly. A clone size is listed for some rows: how often the clone was seen (once, few, many), or a class if it is expanded.

>TRBJ1-3|TRBV2|NA|TRBD1
CASSATGSSGNTIYF
TGTGCCAGCAGTGCGACAGGGAGCTCTGGAAACACCATATATTTT
>TRBJ1-5|TRBV6-1|NA|NA
CASSEGEVQPQHF
TGTGCCAGCAGTGAAGGAGAGGTTCAGCCCCAGCATTTT
>TRBJ1-6|TRBV3-1/TRBV3-2|NA|NA
CASSRVGGPLHF
TGTGCCAGCAGCCGCGTGGGGGGACCCCTCCACTTT
>TRBJ2-7|TRBV19|NA|TRBD1
CASSRANRQGGHEQYF
TGTGCCAGTAGCCGCGCGAATCGACAGGGGGGCCACGAGCAGTACTTC
>TRBJ1-5|TRBV19|few|NA
CASSVLPGGQPQHF
TGTGCCAGTAGTGTCCTACCTGGAGGTCAGCCCCAGCATTTT
>TRBJ2-5|TRBV6-6|NA|NA
CASSYLRGPQETQYF
TGTGCCAGCAGTTACTTGCGGGGGCCCCAAGAGACCCAGTACTTC
>TRBJ1-6|TRBV5-4|NA|NA
CASSLPRNNSPLHF
TGTGCCAGCAGCTTGCCCAGGAATAATTCACCCCTCCACTTT
>TRBJ2-7|TRBV5-6|NA|TRBD2
CASSLALMRSGGEQYF
TGTGCCAGCAGCTTGGCCTTAATGAGGTCGGGGGGCGAGCAGTACTTC
>TRBJ1-2|TRBV28|NA|TRBD1
CASSPRGRVGYTF
TGTGCCAGCAGTCCAAGGGGGCGAGTCGGCTACACCTTC
>TRBJ2-7|TRBV5-5|NA|TRBD2
CASSVGGTEQYF
TGTGCCAGCAGCGTCGGGGGGACCGAGCAGTACTTC